The 31 T cell receptor beta chains reported below all come from one sample, sequenced in a study of shared clonotypes between healthy human individuals. The method was immunoSEQ multiplex PCR; TCRdb's version includes in-frame clones alone and lacks a portion of them. The data contain under 2,000,000 clones, about 95% of them seen just once; the ten biggest clones take up under 1.5%. It was CD45RO-negative cells, positively selected for CCR7, that made up naive CD8 cells, with terminally differentiated effector memory CD45RA+ cells excluded. The sequenced material came from naive CD8+ T cells sorted from blood. These receptors were collected from a young man in good health.

V usage is TRBV18 and J usage is TRBJ1-6, with D possibly being TRBD1 (5 bases). The CDR3 totals 15 residues. V was trimmed by 3 bases and J by 9 bases, leaving 15 bases between them. Germline V CDR1 and CDR2: KGHSH, LQKENI. Here the CDR3 DNA reads TGTGCCAGCTCACCCCAGGGAAGTGAGGTTTCACCCCTCCACTTT. Protein product: CASSPQGSEVSPLHF.

The rearrangement uses TRBV7-2 and TRBJ2-3; TRBD2 matches at 8 bases. The trim removed 4 bases at V and 5 bases at J, leaving 11 bases unmatched. The germline V gene encodes CDR1 SGHTA and CDR2 FQGNSA. This CDR3 region has 16 residues. The CDR3 DNA reads as TGTGCCAGCAGCTCCCTGTCGGGACTAGGGCTAGATACGCAGTATTTT. Translation gives CASSSLSGLGLDTQYF.

V is TRBV6-5 and J is TRBJ2-5; D gene ambiguous. The CDR3 is 13 residues long. Germline CDR1 reads MNHEY; CDR2 reads SVGAGI. Trimming took 0 bases from V and 4 from J, leaving 6 bases between them. The CDR3 here is CASSYSLVETQYF. CDR3 nucleotides: TGTGCCAGCAGTTACTCTCTAGTAGAGACCCAGTACTTC.

This sequence joins TRBV10-3 and TRBJ2-7; TRBD2 aligns across 8 bases. CDR1 and CDR2 from the germline V gene are ENHRY and SYGVKD. Unmatched junction bases numbered 5, after V lost 3 bases and J lost 4 bases. The CDR3 totals 14 residues. The CDR3 loop is CAISEGTSGYEQYF. The DNA for the CDR3 is TGTGCCATCAGTGAAGGGACTAGTGGGTACGAGCAGTACTTC.

This chain uses TRBV7-2 with TRBJ2-1, with TRBD2 matching over 8 bases. Germline lookup yields CDR1 SGHTA and CDR2 FQGNSA. This CDR3 is 15 amino acids long. J was trimmed by 9 bases and V by 4 bases; bases with no gene match: 11. The CDR3: CASSSEAGLGLEQFF. The CDR3 nucleotides are TGTGCCAGCAGCTCCGAGGCGGGACTAGGGCTTGAGCAGTTCTTC. The full variable domain, completed using reference TRBV7-2 and TRBJ2-1, is GAGVSQSPSNKVTEKGKDVELRCDPISGHTALYWYRQSLGQGLEFLIYFQGNSAPDKSGLPSDRFSAERTGGSVSTLTIQRTQQEDSAVYLCASSSEAGLGLEQFFGPGTRLTVL.

In nucleotides, the CDR3 is TGTGCCAGCAGTGAAGCGCCGGGGCTAGGTGGAAACACCATATATTTT. It specifies CASSEAPGLGGNTIYF. This chain joins TRBV2 and TRBJ1-3, with D perhaps TRBD1 (5 bases). The germline V and J ends were trimmed by 0 bases and 3 bases, with 12 bases remaining between them. The germline V gene encodes CDR1 SNHLY and CDR2 FYNNEI. The CDR3 extends over 16 amino acids.

The rearrangement uses TRBV6-5 and TRBJ1-2; weak D call: TRBD1 (5 bases). Germline-derived CDR1 and CDR2 are MNHEY and SVGAGI. V lost 0 bases, J lost 6 bases, and 17 bases lay in between. This CDR3 contains 16 residues. Here the CDR3 reads CASSYSNVGDADGYTF. CDR3 DNA sequence: TGTGCCAGCAGTTACTCCAATGTCGGGGACGCGGATGGCTACACCTTC.

This chain links TRBV7-9 with TRBJ2-1, with D unclear. The V end lost 5 bases, the J end lost 10 bases, and 12 bases lay between the germline ends. This CDR3 region has 12 residues. Germline loops: CDR1 SEHNR, CDR2 FQNEAQ (reference sequence). CDR3: CASSPNSPEQFF. The CDR3 nucleotides are TGTGCCAGCAGCCCTAACTCCCCGGAGCAGTTCTTC. Based on the CDR3 plus reference TRBV7-9 and TRBJ2-1, the full variable domain is DTGVSQNPRHKITKRGQNVTFRCDPISEHNRLYWYRQTLGQGPEFLTYFQNEAQLEKSRLLSDRFSAERPKGSFSTLEIQRTEQGDSAMYLCASSPNSPEQFFGPGTRLTVL.

The chain links TRBV30 to TRBJ2-2; tentative D call: TRBD1 (6 bases). The ends were cut back, 0 bases at V and 7 bases at J, with 9 bases in the middle. The CDR3 runs 13 residues. Germline CDR1 GTSNPN, CDR2 SVGIG (reference sequence). The CDR3 here is CAWSVGAGGELFF. In DNA, the CDR3 is TGTGCCTGGAGTGTGGGGGCGGGCGGGGAGCTGTTTTTT.

Worth noting for this clone: The identical CDR3 is also encoded by other nucleotide sequences in the sample. The chain joins TRBV28 to TRBJ1-5, with a tentative D call TRBD1 (6 bases). The germline V gene has CDR1 MDHEN and CDR2 SYDVKM. Trimming took 2 bases from V and 5 from J, leaving 13 bases between them. CDR3 size: 15 residues. The CDR3 nucleotides read TGTGCCAGCAGTTTACGGGGGGCGGGGGATCAGCCCCAGCATTTT. It yields the protein CASSLRGAGDQPQHF.

This chain uses TRBV28 with TRBJ1-5; a possible D gene is TRBD1 (5 bases). Germline values: CDR1 MDHEN, CDR2 SYDVKM. The V end was cut by 3 bases, the J end by 1 base, with 16 bases between. The CDR3 loop spans 17 amino acids. CDR3 DNA sequence: TGTGCCAGCAGTTTTCTTGGGGGGATAGGGAGCAATCAGCCCCAGCATTTT. It encodes CASSFLGGIGSNQPQHF.

CDR3 sequence reads: CASSFSPDGEAFF. The CDR3 DNA reads as TGTGCCAGCAGCTTTTCCCCGGACGGGGAAGCTTTCTTT. The rearrangement uses TRBV7-6 and TRBJ1-1; D remains unclear. V was pared by 3 bases and J by 8 bases, with 13 bases between. CDR1 SGHVS and CDR2 FNYEAQ come from the germline V gene. This CDR3 region has 13 residues.

The chain joins TRBV11-2 to TRBJ2-7, with 10 bases fitting TRBD1. CDR1 and CDR2 from the germline V gene are SGHAT and FQNNGV. Germline trimming cut 5 bases from V and 5 bases from J; bases unmatched to any gene: 15. The CDR3 spans 17 residues. The CDR3 nucleotides are TGTGCCAGCAGCATAGGCCCGGGACAGGGGATTGAGGACGAGCAGTACTTC. This encodes CASSIGPGQGIEDEQYF.

As for this clone: A junction boundary mismatches the germline segment, possibly from a read error. The V and J genes are TRBV7-7 and TRBJ2-7; 8 nucleotides match TRBD2. The CDR3 is 14 amino acids. Germline-derived CDR1 and CDR2 are SSHAT and FNYEAQ (reference sequence). The CDR3 DNA reads TGTGCTAGCAGCCCACGGGAGGGGAGGTACGAGCAGTACTTC. As protein: CASSPREGRYEQYF.

This chain links TRBV7-9 with TRBJ2-7, with 11 positions matching TRBD2. Trimming took 5 bases from V and 3 from J; bases not matched to a gene: 6. This CDR3 region has 15 residues. The germline V gene has CDR1 SEHNR and CDR2 FQNEAQ (reference sequence). The CDR3 spells CASSALLAGVYEQYF. The CDR3 coding sequence is TGTGCCAGCAGCGCATTACTAGCGGGAGTCTACGAGCAGTACTTC.

This clone has just a few counts. The same CDR3 is also encoded by other DNA sequences in this sample. The J gene is TRBJ2-3, the V gene TRBV7-6, with D maybe TRBD2 (7 bases). The V and J ends lost 0 bases and 5 bases respectively, with 9 bases between them. CDR1 SGHVS and CDR2 FNYEAQ come from the germline V gene. The CDR3 runs 14 residues. The CDR3 region has the DNA TGTGCCAGCAGCTTAGCCGGGGGGCTAGATACGCAGTATTTT. Amino acid sequence: CASSLAGGLDTQYF.

In nucleotides, the CDR3 is TGTGCCACCCGCGGGGGGTTCGGGGTGAATGAGCAGTTCTTC. It codes for CATRGGFGVNEQFF. The chain carries TRBV19 and TRBJ2-1; 8 bases map to TRBD2. Losses at the gene ends were 10 bases for V and 7 bases for J; bases not matched to a gene: 12. Germline lookup yields CDR1 LNHDA and CDR2 SQIVND (reference sequence). The CDR3 totals 14 residues.

For this clone: This sequence may be a read error, since a much larger clone differs from it by one base. At the DNA level, this CDR3 is encoded by other sequences in the same sample as well. The chain has TRBV11-3 and TRBJ1-1, with D uncertain. This CDR3 is built from 13 residues. The germline V gene has CDR1 SGHNT and CDR2 YENEEA. Trimming left V 1 base short and J 0 bases short, with 3 bases between. CDR3 region: CASSLGVNTEAFF. CDR3 bases: TGTGCCAGCAGCTTAGGAGTGAACACTGAAGCTTTCTTT.

The chain carries TRBV4-1 and TRBJ2-3; D is undetermined. V was trimmed by 2 bases and J by 2 bases, leaving 8 bases between them. Germline lookup yields CDR1 MGHRA and CDR2 YSYEKL. The CDR3 sequence is 14 residues long. CDR3 sequence (DNA): TGCGCCAGCAGCCAACGGATGAACACAGATACGCAGTATTTT. Amino acid sequence: CASSQRMNTDTQYF.

The gene calls are TRBV29-1 and TRBJ1-2; D gene unclear. V shed 0 bases and J shed 8 bases, with 13 bases lying between them. In germline, CDR1 is SQVTM, CDR2 ANQGSEA. The CDR3 length is 13 residues. CDR3 sequence: CSVEDWGVDGYTF. The CDR3 bases are TGCAGCGTTGAAGATTGGGGTGTTGACGGCTACACCTTC.

This clone appeared a single time. The chain carries TRBV25-1 and TRBJ2-7; D gene unclear. Germline V CDR1 and CDR2: MGHDK, SYGVNS. Trimming removed 1 base from V and 3 bases from J, with 13 bases in between. The CDR3 has 15 residues. The CDR3 bases are TGTGCCAGCAGTGAATCCCAACTGGAATACTACGAGCAGTACTTC. This translates into CASSESQLEYYEQYF.

The chain joins TRBV14 to TRBJ2-7; D tentatively reads TRBD1 or TRBD2 (5 bases each). Germline assignment: CDR1 SGHDN and CDR2 FVKESK. The CDR3 consists of 18 residues. Trimming removed 0 bases at V and 0 bases at J, with 18 bases between. The CDR3 reads CASSQDYPPGTYSYEQYF. As DNA, the CDR3 is TGTGCCAGCAGCCAAGACTACCCCCCGGGGACCTACTCCTACGAGCAGTACTTC. Using reference TRBV14 and TRBJ2-7 for the parts outside the CDR3, the full variable domain is EAGVTQFPSHSVIEKGQTVTLRCDPISGHDNLYWYRRVMGKEIKFLLHFVKESKQDESGMPNNRFLAERTGGTYSTLKVQPAELEDSGVYFCASSQDYPPGTYSYEQYFGPGTRLTVT.

The chain has TRBV4-3 and TRBJ2-7; tentative D call: TRBD1 (6 bases). V was clipped by 0 bases and J by 1 base, with 10 bases between them. This CDR3 contains 15 residues. Germline loops: CDR1 LGHNA, CDR2 YSLEER. In DNA, the CDR3 is TGCGCCAGCAGCCAAGATGGGACAAGTTCCTACGAGCAGTACTTC. Residues: CASSQDGTSSYEQYF.

The rearrangement uses TRBV19 and TRBJ1-1; 8 bases agree with TRBD1. Germline V gives CDR1 LNHDA, CDR2 SQIVND (reference sequence). The CDR3 contains 14 residues. Unmatched junction bases numbered 10, after V lost 5 bases and J lost 8 bases. Written as DNA, the CDR3 is TGTGCCAGTAGTGGGCAGACAGGGGTTGCAGAAGCTTTCTTT. It codes for CASSGQTGVAEAFF.

The chain carries TRBV28 and TRBJ2-7, with 9 nucleotides matching TRBD1. Trimming removed 5 bases from V and 3 bases from J; junction bases left unmatched: 2. CDR1 and CDR2 (germline): MDHEN, SYDVKM. CDR3 size: 13 residues. The CDR3 DNA sequence: TGTGCCAGCAGTCGGACAGGGGACTACGAGCAGTACTTC. Its translation: CASSRTGDYEQYF.

The J gene is TRBJ2-1, the V gene TRBV9, with 8 bases matching TRBD1. The CDR3 is made up of 15 amino acids. The germline V gene encodes CDR1 SGDLS and CDR2 YYNGEE. The V gene end was trimmed by 3 bases and the J gene end by 9 bases; junction bases not matched to a gene: 11. CDR3: CASSAHPDRGVEQFF. The CDR3 DNA reads TGTGCCAGCAGCGCCCATCCCGACAGGGGTGTTGAGCAGTTCTTC.

This chain uses TRBV5-1 with TRBJ2-2; 7 bases agree with TRBD1. The CDR3 is made up of 17 amino acids. Germline V CDR1 and CDR2: SGHRS, YFSETQ. The trim removed 0 bases at V and 4 bases at J, leaving 9 bases unmatched. CDR3 DNA sequence: TGCGCCAGCAGCTTGGACCTCCCACAGGGGCGCACCGGGGAGCTGTTTTTT. Protein product: CASSLDLPQGRTGELFF.

The chain links TRBV7-9 to TRBJ2-1; D possibly matches TRBD1 or TRBD2 (6 bases each). Germline V CDR1 and CDR2: SEHNR, FQNEAQ (reference sequence). V lost 4 bases, J lost 8 bases, and 12 bases lay in between. The CDR3 sequence is 13 residues long. CDR3 region: CASSSQGGDEQFF. CDR3 bases: TGTGCCAGCAGCTCACAGGGAGGCGATGAGCAGTTCTTC.

The sample holds a few counts of this clone. The chain couples TRBV7-3 to TRBJ2-2; D gene unclear. Trimming took 6 bases from V and 5 from J, leaving 16 bases between them. This CDR3 region has 15 residues. Germline lookup yields CDR1 SGHTA and CDR2 FQGTGA. CDR3 amino acids: CASSSPAGSTGELFF. CDR3 nucleotides: TGTGCCAGCAGTTCCCCCGCTGGGTCGACCGGGGAGCTGTTTTTT.

This clone occurred a few times. The genes are TRBV11-2 and TRBJ2-2, with no clear D. Trimming removed 1 base at V and 9 bases at J, with 3 bases between. The germline CDR1 and CDR2 sequences are SGHAT and FQNNGV. The CDR3 is made up of 11 amino acids. In nucleotides, the CDR3 is TGTGCCAGCAGCTTAGGGCGGGAGCTGTTTTTT. Its translation: CASSLGRELFF.

This chain joins TRBV28 and TRBJ2-5, with no clear D. V shed 5 bases and J shed 5 bases, with 6 bases lying between them. The V gene's germline CDR1 is MDHEN and CDR2 SYDVKM. The CDR3 runs 11 residues. DNA for the CDR3: TGTGCCAGCAGTACTGGGGAGACCCAGTACTTC. Encoded protein: CASSTGETQYF.